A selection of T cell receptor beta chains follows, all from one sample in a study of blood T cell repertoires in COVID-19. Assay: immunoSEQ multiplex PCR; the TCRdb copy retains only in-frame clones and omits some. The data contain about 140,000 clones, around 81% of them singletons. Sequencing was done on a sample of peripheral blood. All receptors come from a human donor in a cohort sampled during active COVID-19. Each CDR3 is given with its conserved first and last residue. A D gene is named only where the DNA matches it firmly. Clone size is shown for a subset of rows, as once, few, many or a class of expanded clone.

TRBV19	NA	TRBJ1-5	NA	TGTGCCAGTAGTGTTCCGGGTTTTGATCAGCCCCAGCATTTT	CASSVPGFDQPQHF
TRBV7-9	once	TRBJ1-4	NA	TGTGCCAGCAGCTTAGAGACAGTAGGAGAAAAACTGTTTTTT	CASSLETVGEKLFF
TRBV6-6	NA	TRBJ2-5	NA	TGTGCCAGCAGTCCCCGGGCGGGCGGGGAGACCCAGTACTTC	CASSPRAGGETQYF
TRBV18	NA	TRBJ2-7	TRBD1	TGTGCCAGCTCATCAATCGGGACAGGGGAACCTTACGAGCAGTACTTC	CASSSIGTGEPYEQYF
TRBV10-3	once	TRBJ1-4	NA	TGTGCCATCGCCCCCCAGGCAACTAATGAAAAACTGTTTTTT	CAIAPQATNEKLFF
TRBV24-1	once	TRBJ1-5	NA	TGTGCCACCAGCCCCGGAAGAGGCAGGGGAAATCAGCCCCAGCATTTT	CATSPGRGRGNQPQHF
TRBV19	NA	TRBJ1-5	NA	TGTGCCACCTCACAGGGCACCAGCAATCAGCCCCAGCATTTT	CATSQGTSNQPQHF
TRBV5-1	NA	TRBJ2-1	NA	TGCGCCAGTTTCGACATTGACAATGAGCAGTTCTTC	CASFDIDNEQFF
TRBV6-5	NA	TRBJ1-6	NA	TGTGCCAGCATCGGAGGTGTAGGTTCACCCCTCCACTTT	CASIGGVGSPLHF
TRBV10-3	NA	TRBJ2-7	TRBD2	TGTGCCGTCCAATCTAGCGGGGGGCCCGGGTACGAGCAGTACTTC	CAVQSSGGPGYEQYF
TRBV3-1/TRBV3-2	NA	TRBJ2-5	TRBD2	TGTGCCAGCAGCCTACGGACTAGCGGGGGGAAAGAGACCCAGTACTTC	CASSLRTSGGKETQYF
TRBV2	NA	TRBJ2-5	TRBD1	TGTGCCAGCAGTGGGACAGGGAAGGAGACCCAGTACTTC	CASSGTGKETQYF
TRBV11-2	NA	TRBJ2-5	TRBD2	TGTGCCAGCAGTGCCCCGGGGCTAGCGGGGTTTCTGGAGACCCAGTACTTC	CASSAPGLAGFLETQYF
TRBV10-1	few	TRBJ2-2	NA	TGCGCCAGCAGGTCCGACAGGTTAGGCGGGGAGCTGTTTTTT	CASRSDRLGGELFF
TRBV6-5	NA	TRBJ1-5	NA	TGTGCCAGCACAGATAATCAGCCCCAGCATTTT	CASTDNQPQHF
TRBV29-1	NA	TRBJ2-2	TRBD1	TGCAGCGCCCGACGGACAGGGGGCTCGGGGGAGCTGTTTTTT	CSARRTGGSGELFF
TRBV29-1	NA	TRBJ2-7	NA	TGCAGCGTTCACACAGCCTACGAGCAGTACTTC	CSVHTAYEQYF
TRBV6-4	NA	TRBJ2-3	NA	TGTGCCAGCAGTGACTCCCCACACACAGATACGCAGTATTTT	CASSDSPHTDTQYF
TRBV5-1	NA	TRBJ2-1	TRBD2	TGCGCCAGCAGAGCGCGACGGGGGGAGCCGACGGAGCAGTTCTTC	CASRARRGEPTEQFF
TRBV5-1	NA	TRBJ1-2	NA	TGCGCCAGCAGCTTTCTCCCCAACTATGGCTACACCTTC	CASSFLPNYGYTF
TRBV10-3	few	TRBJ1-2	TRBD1	TGTGCCATCAGGACAGGGAGGATGTATGGCTACACCTTC	CAIRTGRMYGYTF
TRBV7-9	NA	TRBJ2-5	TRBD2	TGTGCCAGCAGCTTAACAGCGGGGACCCAAGAGACCCAGTACTTC	CASSLTAGTQETQYF
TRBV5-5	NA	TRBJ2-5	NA	TGTGCGGCCCCCCAAGAGACCCAGTACTTC	CAAPQETQYF
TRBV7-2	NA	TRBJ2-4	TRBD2	TGTGCCAGCAGTCCCGGGGGGTCCAAAAACATTCAGTACTTC	CASSPGGSKNIQYF
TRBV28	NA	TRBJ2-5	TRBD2	TGTGCCAGCAGTCCCCTCGGACTAGCGGGGGGGCAAGAGACCCAGTACTTC	CASSPLGLAGGQETQYF
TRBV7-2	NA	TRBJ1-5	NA	TGTGCCAGCAGTACAGGGATTAGCAATCAGCCCCAGCATTTT	CASSTGISNQPQHF
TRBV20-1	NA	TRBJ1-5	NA	TGCAGTGCCAGTAGACACGTACTTAGGGGAGGGAGCAATCAGCCCCAGCACTTT	CSASRHVLRGGSNQPQHF
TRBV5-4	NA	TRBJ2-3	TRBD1	TGTGCCAGCAGCCCGGACAGGGGGCATAGCCAATGGGCAGATACGCAGTATTTT	CASSPDRGHSQWADTQYF
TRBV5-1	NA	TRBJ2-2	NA	TGCGCCAGCAGCCGAGACAGGAACACCGGGGAGCTGTTTTTT	CASSRDRNTGELFF
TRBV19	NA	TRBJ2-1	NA	TGTGCCAGTAGTATAGAGCAGGGGTATGAGCAGTTCTTC	CASSIEQGYEQFF
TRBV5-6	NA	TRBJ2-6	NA	TGTGCCAGCAGCTTTCGTCGTACTGGGGCCAACGTCCTGACTTTC	CASSFRRTGANVLTF
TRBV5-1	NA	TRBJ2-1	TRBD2	TGCGCCAGCAGCGACAGCGGCGGGGGGCCATCCTACAATGAGCAGTTCTTC	CASSDSGGGPSYNEQFF